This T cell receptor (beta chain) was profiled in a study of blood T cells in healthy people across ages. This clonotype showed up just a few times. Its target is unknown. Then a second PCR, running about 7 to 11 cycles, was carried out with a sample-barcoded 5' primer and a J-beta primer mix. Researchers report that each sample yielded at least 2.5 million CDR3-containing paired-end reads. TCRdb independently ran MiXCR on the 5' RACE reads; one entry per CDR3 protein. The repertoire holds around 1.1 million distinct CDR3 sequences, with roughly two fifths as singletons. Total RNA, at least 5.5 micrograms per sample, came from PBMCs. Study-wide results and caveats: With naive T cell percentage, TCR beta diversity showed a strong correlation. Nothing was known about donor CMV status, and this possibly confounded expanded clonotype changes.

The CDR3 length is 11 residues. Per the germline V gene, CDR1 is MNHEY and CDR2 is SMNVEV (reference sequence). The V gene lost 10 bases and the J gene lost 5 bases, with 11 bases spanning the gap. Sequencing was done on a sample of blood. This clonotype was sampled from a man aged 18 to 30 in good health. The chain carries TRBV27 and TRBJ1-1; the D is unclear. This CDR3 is CATERGTEAFF. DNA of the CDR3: TGTGCCACCGAAAGAGGGACTGAAGCTTTCTTT.